The 6 T cell receptor beta chains below were found in one sample sequenced in a study. Each CDR3 protein gets one entry after TCRdb re-called the RT-PCR reads with MiXCR. The top ten clones hold 3% to 4.5% of a sample with more than 600,000 distinct CDR3 sequences, approximately 15% of them seen once. Sequences were obtained from memory CD4+ T cells from blood. The source is a female donor in good health, serving as a healthy control.

The J gene is TRBJ2-6, the V gene TRBV6-2 or TRBV6-3, with 8 bases aligning to TRBD1. The V gene end was trimmed by 4 bases and the J gene end by 4 bases; junction bases not matched to a gene: 18. CDR3 length: 20 residues. Germline V gene data show CDR1 as MNHEY and CDR2 as SVGEGT. The CDR3 is CASSFSPAGTGGRGANVLTF. CDR3 nucleotides: TGTGCCAGCAGTTTTTCACCAGCCGGGACAGGAGGGAGGGGGGCCAACGTCCTGACTTTC.

The chain carries TRBV5-6 and TRBJ2-3, with no clear D. The V gene lost 1 base and the J gene lost 0 bases, with 9 bases spanning the gap. Germline loops: CDR1 SGHDT, CDR2 YYEEEE. This CDR3 has 15 amino acids. CDR3 region: CASSLFSESTDTQYF. The CDR3 DNA follows: TGTGCCAGCAGCTTGTTCTCAGAGAGCACAGATACGCAGTATTTT.

This clonotype has more than one count but fewer than ten. The genes are TRBV4-2 and TRBJ2-5; D call uncertain. Germline CDR1 reads LGHNA; CDR2 reads YNFKEQ. Between the trimmed V and J ends, which lost 4 bases and 1 base, there was a span of 10 bases. The CDR3 spans 14 residues. In nucleotides, the CDR3 is TGTGCCAGCAGCCCCTCTTGGGTCCAAGAGACCCAGTACTTC. It yields the protein CASSPSWVQETQYF.

This chain joins TRBV19 and TRBJ1-1; D is perhaps TRBD1 (5 bases). The germline V gene encodes CDR1 LNHDA and CDR2 SQIVND (reference sequence). The CDR3 contains 14 residues. V lost 6 bases and J 4 bases, leaving 15 bases between the germline ends. The CDR3 here is CASSRGRDFTEAFF. The DNA of the CDR3 is TGTGCCAGTAGCCGCGGCCGGGACTTCACTGAAGCTTTCTTT.

At least ten counts were recorded for this clonotype. This rearrangement joins TRBV5-5 to TRBJ2-2; no clear D gene. Germline CDR1 SGHKS, CDR2 YYEKEE (reference sequence). V lost 1 base to trimming and J lost 2 bases, with 6 bases between them. This CDR3 spans 14 amino acids. The CDR3 loop reads CASSLPGNTGELFF. For the CDR3, the DNA is TGTGCCAGCAGCTTGCCGGGTAACACCGGGGAGCTGTTTTTT.

The gene calls are TRBV20-1 and TRBJ2-5; no firm D call. The V and J ends lost 0 bases and 4 bases respectively, with 9 bases between them. This CDR3 is 13 amino acids long. Germline V gene sequence: CDR1 DFQATT, CDR2 SNEGSKA (reference sequence). DNA of the CDR3: TGCAGTGCTAGAGATCCCTCCCCAGAGACCCAGTACTTC. Its translation: CSARDPSPETQYF.